These 7 T cell receptor beta chains were all obtained from the same sample, sequenced in a study of CDR3 diversity in severe acne. TCRdb re-derived calls from the PCR reads in MiXCR, one entry per CDR3 protein. The table includes approximately 84,000 distinct CDR3 sequences, under 65% detected once. Sequencing was performed on blood. The receptor set was obtained from a male donor in good health, without acne.

This clonotype was counted a single time. This chain links TRBV25-1 with TRBJ2-1; D is undetermined. Trimming took off 5 bases at V and 7 bases at J, with 24 bases between the two ends. Germline CDR1 is MGHDK and CDR2 is SYGVNS. CDR3 size: 17 residues. In nucleotides, the CDR3 is TGTGCCAGCAGTTCCCCCGCCAGCAGGCCGGGTGGGAATGAGCAGTTCTTC. Protein sequence: CASSSPASRPGGNEQFF.

A remark on this clonotype: A much more abundant neighbour one base away suggests this may be a read error. The genes are TRBV6-1 and TRBJ1-5; D possibly corresponds to TRBD1 (5 bases). This CDR3 comprises 16 residues. Trimming pared 0 bases from V and 0 bases from J, leaving 9 bases between. Germline-derived CDR1 and CDR2 are MNHNS and SASEGT. In DNA, the CDR3 is TGTGCCAGCAGTGAAGCCCCCGGGGGTAGCAATCAGCCCCAGCATTTT. Protein: CASSEAPGGSNQPQHF.

To note about this clonotype: A much bigger clone sits one base away, suggesting this may be a read error. V is TRBV14 and J is TRBJ1-1; D may be TRBD1 (6 bases). Deletions cut 2 bases from V and 10 bases from J, with 11 bases between. The CDR3 is 12 residues long. Germline CDR1 SGHDN, CDR2 FVKESK. As DNA, the CDR3 is TGTGCCAGCAGCCAATGGGGGCAAGGAGCTTTCTTT. Protein sequence: CASSQWGQGAFF.

Many counts were recorded for this clonotype. V gene TRBV27 combines with J gene TRBJ2-3; 10 nucleotides line up with TRBD2. Trimming cost V 3 bases and J 8 bases; bases outside gene matches: 14. The CDR3 covers 17 residues. Germline-derived CDR1 and CDR2 are MNHEY and SMNVEV (reference sequence). The CDR3 DNA reads as TGTGCCAGCAGTTTCAGTAGGGCTAGCGGGAGTCTCGTTACGCAGTATTTT. Translation: CASSFSRASGSLVTQYF.

This chain connects TRBV20-1 to TRBJ2-3; D is perhaps TRBD1 (6 bases). The CDR3 loop spans 16 amino acids. Germline CDR1 and CDR2: DFQATT and SNEGSKA (reference sequence). V was trimmed by 7 bases and J by 6 bases, leaving 26 bases between them. CDR3 sequence (DNA): TGCAGTGTTAGGCTTGGTGGGGGCGAAAACACGGATACGCAGTATTTT. This translates into CSVRLGGGENTDTQYF.

This sequence joins TRBV7-9 and TRBJ1-1; TRBD1 is a possible D gene (5 bases). Trimming pared 7 bases from V and 8 bases from J, leaving 11 bases between. The V gene's germline CDR1 is SEHNR and CDR2 FQNEAQ (reference sequence). The CDR3 has 11 residues. CDR3 DNA: TGTGCCAGCACCCATTGGGGGGAAGCTTTCTTT. This encodes CASTHWGEAFF.

The CDR3 DNA reads TGCGCCAGCAGCCCAGGTGTCAACAGGGAAATCGAGCAGTACTTC. Amino acids: CASSPGVNREIEQYF. The genes are TRBV5-1 and TRBJ2-7; D possibly corresponds to TRBD1 (6 bases). Trimming stripped 4 bases from V and 6 bases from J, with 20 bases between. From germline, CDR1 is SGHRS and CDR2 YFSETQ. The CDR3 is made up of 15 amino acids.